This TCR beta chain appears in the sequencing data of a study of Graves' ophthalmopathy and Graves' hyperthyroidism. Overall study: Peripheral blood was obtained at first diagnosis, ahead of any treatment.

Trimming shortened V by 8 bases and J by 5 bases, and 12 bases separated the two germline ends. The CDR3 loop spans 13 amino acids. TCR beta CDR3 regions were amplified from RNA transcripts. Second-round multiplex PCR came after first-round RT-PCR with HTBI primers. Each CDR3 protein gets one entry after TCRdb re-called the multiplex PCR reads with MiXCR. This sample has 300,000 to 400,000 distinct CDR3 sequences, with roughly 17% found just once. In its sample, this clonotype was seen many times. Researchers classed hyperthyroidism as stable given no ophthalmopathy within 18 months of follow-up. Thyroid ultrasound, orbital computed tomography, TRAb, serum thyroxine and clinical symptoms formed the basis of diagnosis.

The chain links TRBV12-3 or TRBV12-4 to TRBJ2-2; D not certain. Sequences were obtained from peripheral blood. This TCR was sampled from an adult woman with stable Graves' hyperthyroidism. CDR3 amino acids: CASRSFGTGELFF. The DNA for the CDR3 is TGTGCCAGCCGATCCTTCGGAACCGGGGAGCTGTTTTTT.